This T cell receptor (beta chain) came from a study of T cells in localized non-small cell lung cancer. Looked up from germline, CDR1 is MDHEN and CDR2 is SYDVKM. This CDR3 comprises 16 residues. V lost 6 bases, J lost 10 bases, and 11 bases stayed unmatched. Clones were read by immunoSEQ multiplex PCR, and TCRdb kept only the in-frame ones, dropping some. The table has about 1,400 clones, approximately 27% seen once. The genes are TRBV28 and TRBJ2-1; 14 positions match TRBD2. Sequencing used normal lung tissue next to the tumor, obtained before any cancer treatment. This receptor was identified in a male donor older than 55 with stage II lung adenocarcinoma. The CDR3 sequence is CASSRSGLAGVREQFF. CDR3 bases: TGTGCCAGCAGCCGATCGGGACTAGCGGGAGTTAGGGAGCAGTTCTTC.